This T cell receptor beta chain derives from a study of cytomegalovirus exposure and HLA in healthy donors. Study summary: The 95 to 150 validation repertoires used a platform that matched the one used for the approximately 670 first-cohort repertoires, as a later analysis reported.

Trimming stripped 10 bases from V and 2 bases from J, with 11 bases between. Germline assignment: CDR1 MDHEN and CDR2 SYDVKM. The CDR3 length is 12 residues. Findings of the study overall: The study designated about 180 TCR beta chains cytomegalovirus-associated. Cytomegalovirus status was reportedly diagnosed by the classifier with high specificity and sensitivity. Across donors, most TCRs were seen rarely, yet some public ones were widespread.

To note about this clone: Its antigen is not known.

Libraries were prepared by immunoSEQ multiplex PCR; TCRdb keeps only in-frame clonotypes and omits some of them. The sample records hundreds of thousands of clones, roughly 85% being singletons. This TCR was recovered from a woman between 18 and 30 years old in good health and CMV-seronegative. Source material: PBMCs. The gene calls are TRBV28 and TRBJ2-5; D perhaps matches TRBD1 (5 bases). The CDR3 bases are TGTGCCACCAGGGCACAGCAAGAGACCCAGTACTTC. This sequence encodes CATRAQQETQYF.